A selection of T cell receptor beta chains follows, all from one sample in a study of T-cell memory formation after mild COVID-19. TCRdb re-called the 5' RACE reads with MiXCR, one entry per CDR3 protein. The top ten clones hold 4.5% to 6.5% of a sample with 100,000 to 150,000 distinct CDR3 sequences, approximately 15% of them seen once. The sequencing sample was made of PBMCs or a T cell subset sorted from them (not recorded which). The receptors shown here come from a man between 18 and 29 years old who had mild COVID-19 (a few samples of this study predate the infection). Cell type and time point are not known. CDR3s include the opening cysteine and the closing phenylalanine or tryptophan. Fields, in order: V gene, J gene, D gene, clone size, CDR3 DNA, CDR3 protein. A D gene is named only where the DNA matches it firmly. Size values are once, few and many counts, or a class for expanded clones, and some rows have none.

V gene: TRBV7-2; J gene: TRBJ2-2; D gene: .; clone size: .; CDR3 DNA: TGTGCCAGCAGCTCCAGTACAACCGGGGAGCTGTTTTTT; CDR3 protein: CASSSSTTGELFF
V gene: TRBV6-5; J gene: TRBJ2-1; D gene: .; clone size: .; CDR3 DNA: TGTGCCAGCAGTTACCCAGGGCACAATGAGCAGTTCTTC; CDR3 protein: CASSYPGHNEQFF
V gene: TRBV30; J gene: TRBJ2-6; D gene: TRBD1; clone size: few; CDR3 DNA: TGTGCCTGGGGACAGGGGGGCTCTGGGGCCAACGTCCTGACTTTC; CDR3 protein: CAWGQGGSGANVLTF
V gene: TRBV7-2; J gene: TRBJ2-5; D gene: TRBD1; clone size: .; CDR3 DNA: TGTGCCAGCAGTTACCAGACAGGGGGAGAGACCCAGTACTTC; CDR3 protein: CASSYQTGGETQYF
V gene: TRBV12-3/TRBV12-4; J gene: TRBJ1-5; D gene: .; clone size: .; CDR3 DNA: TGTGCCAGCAGCCCAAACCGAGGGGCTGGGTCCAGCAATCAGCCCCAGCATTTT; CDR3 protein: CASSPNRGAGSSNQPQHF
V gene: TRBV6-6; J gene: TRBJ1-1; D gene: .; clone size: .; CDR3 DNA: TGTGCCAGCAGTTACACGGGGGCGGGCACTGAAGCTTTCTTT; CDR3 protein: CASSYTGAGTEAFF
V gene: TRBV11-2; J gene: TRBJ2-5; D gene: .; clone size: .; CDR3 DNA: TGTGCCAGCAGCCAGGATAGGCCCCAAGAGACCCAGTACTTC; CDR3 protein: CASSQDRPQETQYF
V gene: TRBV15; J gene: TRBJ2-5; D gene: TRBD2; clone size: .; CDR3 DNA: TGTGCCACCAGCGGGGGGGGATCCCAAGAGACCCAGTACTTC; CDR3 protein: CATSGGGSQETQYF
V gene: TRBV6-5; J gene: TRBJ2-1; D gene: .; clone size: .; CDR3 DNA: TGTGCCAGCAGTTACACTCCAGCACTAGATTACAATGAGCAGTTCTTC; CDR3 protein: CASSYTPALDYNEQFF
V gene: TRBV7-2; J gene: TRBJ2-3; D gene: TRBD2; clone size: .; CDR3 DNA: TGTGCCAGCAGCTGGGTGGGGGAGGGAACAGATACGCAGTATTTT; CDR3 protein: CASSWVGEGTDTQYF
V gene: TRBV27; J gene: TRBJ2-2; D gene: TRBD1; clone size: few; CDR3 DNA: TGTGCCAGCAGTACACCGACAGGGCCCGGGGAGCTGTTTTTT; CDR3 protein: CASSTPTGPGELFF
V gene: TRBV6-5; J gene: TRBJ1-1; D gene: .; clone size: .; CDR3 DNA: TGTGCCAGCAGTTACTCCCCCCCGGGGGGATCCCTCGGTTTGGCTGAAGCTTTCTTT; CDR3 protein: CASSYSPPGGSLGLAEAFF
V gene: TRBV29-1; J gene: TRBJ2-7; D gene: .; clone size: few; CDR3 DNA: TGCAGCGTTGCTCAGTACTACGAGCAGTACTTC; CDR3 protein: CSVAQYYEQYF
V gene: TRBV6-2/TRBV6-3; J gene: TRBJ2-7; D gene: .; clone size: .; CDR3 DNA: TGTGCCAGCAGTTACGAGAGCGGAACAGGGTTGACCTACGAGCAGTACTTC; CDR3 protein: CASSYESGTGLTYEQYF
V gene: TRBV7-9; J gene: TRBJ2-6; D gene: .; clone size: few; CDR3 DNA: TGTGCCTACCCTCCGATTTCTGGGGCCAACGTCCTGACTTTC; CDR3 protein: CAYPPISGANVLTF
V gene: TRBV29-1; J gene: TRBJ2-5; D gene: .; clone size: few; CDR3 DNA: TGCAGCGTCCCTGGGAGGGGGGAGACCCAGTACTTC; CDR3 protein: CSVPGRGETQYF
V gene: TRBV7-2; J gene: TRBJ2-3; D gene: TRBD2; clone size: .; CDR3 DNA: TGTGCCAGCAGCTTATGGACTAGCGAGTCGGATACGCAGTATTTT; CDR3 protein: CASSLWTSESDTQYF
V gene: TRBV6-1; J gene: TRBJ1-4; D gene: .; clone size: .; CDR3 DNA: TGTGCCAGCAGCCCCCGAGAGGGGGGGACTAATGAAAAACTGTTTTTT; CDR3 protein: CASSPREGGTNEKLFF
V gene: TRBV15; J gene: TRBJ1-6; D gene: .; clone size: .; CDR3 DNA: TGTGCCACCAGCAGAGATCAGTTCGGAGGGGATGATCATTCACCCCTCCACTTT; CDR3 protein: CATSRDQFGGDDHSPLHF
V gene: TRBV20-1; J gene: TRBJ1-3; D gene: .; clone size: .; CDR3 DNA: TGCAGTGCTCCGGGGATAGGTGGAAACACCATATATTTT; CDR3 protein: CSAPGIGGNTIYF
V gene: TRBV5-1; J gene: TRBJ2-3; D gene: TRBD2; clone size: many; CDR3 DNA: TGCGCCAGCAGCTTGGGGCTAGCGGGAGTTGGCACAGATACGCAGTATTTT; CDR3 protein: CASSLGLAGVGTDTQYF
V gene: TRBV7-9; J gene: TRBJ2-3; D gene: .; clone size: few; CDR3 DNA: TGTGCCAGCAGCGAGACCACAGATACGCAGTATTTT; CDR3 protein: CASSETTDTQYF
V gene: TRBV4-2; J gene: TRBJ2-3; D gene: .; clone size: .; CDR3 DNA: TGTGCCAGCAGCCAAGAAGGAGTTAGGGCAGATACGCAGTATTTT; CDR3 protein: CASSQEGVRADTQYF
V gene: TRBV5-6; J gene: TRBJ2-1; D gene: .; clone size: .; CDR3 DNA: TGTGCCAGCAGTCTGGGGGTAGACAATGAGCAGTTCTTC; CDR3 protein: CASSLGVDNEQFF
V gene: TRBV19; J gene: TRBJ2-2; D gene: TRBD2; clone size: .; CDR3 DNA: TGTGCCAGTAGATCGACTAGCGGGACGAACACCGGGGAGCTGTTTTTT; CDR3 protein: CASRSTSGTNTGELFF
V gene: TRBV7-3; J gene: TRBJ2-3; D gene: .; clone size: few; CDR3 DNA: TGTGCCAGCGTAGGCAGGGCCGCAGATACGCAGTATTTT; CDR3 protein: CASVGRAADTQYF
V gene: TRBV11-2; J gene: TRBJ2-3; D gene: TRBD2; clone size: .; CDR3 DNA: TGTGCCAGCAGCTTAGTTGGTAGCGGGGAGTCAGATACGCAGTATTTT; CDR3 protein: CASSLVGSGESDTQYF
V gene: TRBV7-9; J gene: TRBJ1-3; D gene: .; clone size: .; CDR3 DNA: TGTGCCAGCAGCTTAGCGACCGGGGGCTCTGGAAACACCATATATTTT; CDR3 protein: CASSLATGGSGNTIYF
V gene: TRBV6-1; J gene: TRBJ2-5; D gene: TRBD1; clone size: few; CDR3 DNA: TGTGCCAGCGGCAGGGGGCTTTTGGAGACCCAGTACTTC; CDR3 protein: CASGRGLLETQYF
V gene: TRBV5-1; J gene: TRBJ2-5; D gene: .; clone size: few; CDR3 DNA: TGCGCCAGCAGGTTCGGACTGGAAGCAACCCAGTACTTC; CDR3 protein: CASRFGLEATQYF
V gene: TRBV10-3; J gene: TRBJ2-7; D gene: .; clone size: .; CDR3 DNA: TGTGCCATCAGTGAGTCTTTAGGGTGGCAGTACTTC; CDR3 protein: CAISESLGWQYF
V gene: TRBV2; J gene: TRBJ1-6; D gene: .; clone size: few; CDR3 DNA: TGTGCCAGCAGTGGTAATTCACCCCTCCACTTT; CDR3 protein: CASSGNSPLHF
V gene: TRBV9; J gene: TRBJ1-3; D gene: .; clone size: few; CDR3 DNA: TGTGCCAGCAGCCCACAAGGGGGACTGGCTGGAAACACCATATATTTT; CDR3 protein: CASSPQGGLAGNTIYF
V gene: TRBV7-8; J gene: TRBJ2-3; D gene: .; clone size: few; CDR3 DNA: TGTGCCAGCCAGCGGCGACTCACAGATACGCAGTATTTT; CDR3 protein: CASQRRLTDTQYF
V gene: TRBV12-3/TRBV12-4; J gene: TRBJ1-2; D gene: TRBD1; clone size: once; CDR3 DNA: TGTGCCAGCAGCACGGGACAGGGAGGCGGCTACACCTTC; CDR3 protein: CASSTGQGGGYTF
V gene: TRBV5-1; J gene: TRBJ2-3; D gene: .; clone size: few; CDR3 DNA: TGCGCCAGCAGCTTGCTAGGGCAGGGAGGAGATACGCAGTATTTT; CDR3 protein: CASSLLGQGGDTQYF
V gene: TRBV28; J gene: TRBJ2-5; D gene: .; clone size: few; CDR3 DNA: TGTGCCAGCAGTGGGCGCGACCAAGAGACCCAGTACTTC; CDR3 protein: CASSGRDQETQYF
V gene: TRBV6-2/TRBV6-3; J gene: TRBJ1-6; D gene: .; clone size: many; CDR3 DNA: TGTGCCAGCAGTTACCCTCGGCCAGGGGATCCCCTCCACTTT; CDR3 protein: CASSYPRPGDPLHF
V gene: TRBV12-3/TRBV12-4; J gene: TRBJ2-3; D gene: .; clone size: .; CDR3 DNA: TGTGCCAGCAGTTTAGTGTTGAATACGCAGTATTTT; CDR3 protein: CASSLVLNTQYF